A single sample gave rise to the 11 T cell receptor beta chains below, sequenced in a study of spatial heterogeneity in lung cancer (dated by TCRdb to between 2019 and 2020). Study-wide findings and limitations: The tumor nonsynonymous mutation count correlated with the number of expanded intratumoral alpha and beta TCRs.

Their antigens are not known. Sample time point, as interpreted from the label and publication: sample taken at primary tumor resection. The library was prepared using 5' RACE. The reads were generated on a NextSeq 500. TCRdb trimmed public reads at Q25 via fastp, called clones via MiXCR and kept in-frame beta chains. Each CDR3 protein appears once, grouped with its most common genes and DNA. In this sample the table shows around 12,000 distinct CDR3 sequences, under 6.5% of which occur a single time. The ten top clones hold about 35% of the sample. Specimen: lung tumor tissue, collected at surgery. Receptors were obtained from a male donor with early-stage non-small cell lung cancer.

This clonotype was seen repeatedly, ten times or more. The V and J genes are TRBV6-5 and TRBJ2-7; no clear D gene. The CDR3 loop spans 16 amino acids. In germline, CDR1 is MNHEY, CDR2 SVGAGI. V lost 0 bases, J lost 0 bases, and 12 bases lay in between. The CDR3: CASSYSARSSSYEQYF. The CDR3 DNA sequence: TGTGCCAGCAGTTACTCGGCGCGTTCGAGCTCCTACGAGCAGTACTTC.

This clonotype counts as medium-sized. This chain uses TRBV5-5 with TRBJ1-2; a possible D gene is TRBD1 (6 bases). Trimming stripped 5 bases from V and 1 base from J, with 18 bases between. The CDR3 runs to 16 residues. Per the germline V gene, CDR1 is SGHKS and CDR2 is YYEKEE (reference sequence). CDR3 DNA sequence: TGTGCCAGCAGGCCTAATACAGGGCTCCTTAACTATGGCTACACCTTC. Translated: CASRPNTGLLNYGYTF.

This clonotype was counted ten times or more. The chain is built from TRBV11-3 and TRBJ2-1, with 10 bases matching TRBD2. Germline CDR1 is SGHNT and CDR2 is YENEEA. The CDR3 is made up of 16 amino acids. V lost 1 base to trimming and J lost 9 bases; unmatched junction nucleotides: 9. The CDR3 is CASSLVLGLASGEQFF. Here the CDR3 DNA reads TGTGCCAGCAGCTTAGTATTGGGACTAGCGTCGGGTGAGCAGTTCTTC.

This clonotype appeared many times. A read error may produce the germline difference seen at one junction end. The chain combines TRBV7-7 with TRBJ1-1; the D gene is possibly TRBD1 (6 bases). The CDR3 is 13 amino acids. Per the germline V gene, CDR1 is SSHAT and CDR2 is FNYEAQ (reference sequence). The CDR3 sequence is CASSQDRNTEAFF. DNA for the CDR3: TGTGCTAGCAGCCAGGACAGAAACACTGAAGCTTTCTTT.

As to this clonotype: A read error is possible here, since a much larger clone lies one base away. This CDR3 is missing its conserved last phenylalanine or tryptophan, likely due to a read error. This chain links TRBV14 with TRBJ2-5; D is unclear. The V and J ends lost 4 bases and 5 bases respectively, with 8 bases between them. Germline CDR1 is SGHDN and CDR2 is FVKESK. The CDR3 is made up of 12 amino acids. CDR3 sequence: CASSPGRETQYS. For the CDR3, the DNA is TGTGCCAGCAGCCCCGGACGTGAGACCCAGTACTCC.

This clonotype showed up many times. The chain combines TRBV29-1 with TRBJ2-3; D is uncertain. V gave up 2 bases and J gave up 4 bases, with 10 bases separating them. The CDR3 spans 13 residues. Germline V lookup: CDR1 SQVTM, CDR2 ANQGSEA. CDR3 in amino acids: CSVEKIAPDTQYF. In DNA, the CDR3 is TGCAGCGTTGAAAAGATAGCTCCAGATACGCAGTATTTT.

By its share, this clonotype is medium-sized (0.01 to 0.1%). The chain links TRBV18 to TRBJ1-1; possibly TRBD1 for D (6 bases). V lost 5 bases and J 3 bases, leaving 13 bases between the germline ends. The CDR3 is 14 residues long. CDR1 and CDR2 from the germline V gene are KGHSH and LQKENI. The CDR3 DNA reads as TGTGCCAGCTCAGAACAGGGTATGGACACTGAAGCTTTCTTT. As protein: CASSEQGMDTEAFF.

This clonotype was seen ten or more times. V and J are TRBV7-9 and TRBJ1-1; no definite D call. From germline, CDR1 is SEHNR and CDR2 FQNEAQ (reference sequence). The V end lost 1 base, the J end lost 4 bases, and 19 bases lay between the germline ends. The CDR3 runs 17 residues. The CDR3 reads CASSLETRSPRGTEAFF. The CDR3, as DNA: TGTGCCAGCAGCTTAGAGACCAGGTCCCCTCGAGGCACTGAAGCTTTCTTT. Using reference TRBV7-9 and TRBJ1-1 for the parts outside the CDR3, the full variable domain is DTGVSQNPRHKITKRGQNVTFRCDPISEHNRLYWYRQTLGQGPEFLTYFQNEAQLEKSRLLSDRFSAERPKGSFSTLEIQRTEQGDSAMYLCASSLETRSPRGTEAFFGQGTRLTVV.

This clonotype qualifies as medium-sized. The genes are TRBV7-8 and TRBJ2-5; 16 bases agree with TRBD2. The germline gives CDR1 SGHVS, CDR2 FQNEAQ. This CDR3 region has 20 residues. The ends lost 2 bases at V and 1 base at J; junction bases unmatched: 10. CDR3 amino acids: CASSLKGLAGGTEVQETQYF. CDR3 bases: TGTGCCAGCAGCTTAAAGGGACTAGCGGGAGGGACAGAGGTCCAAGAGACCCAGTACTTC.

This clonotype was counted many times. The gene calls are TRBV5-1 and TRBJ2-7; a weak D match, TRBD1 (6 bases). The germline gives CDR1 SGHRS, CDR2 YFSETQ. Trimming pared 0 bases from V and 0 bases from J, leaving 13 bases between. This CDR3 is built from 16 residues. The CDR3 DNA follows: TGCGCCAGCAGCTTGGCGGACAGCCGGAGCTCCTACGAGCAGTACTTC. Amino acids: CASSLADSRSSYEQYF.

The table lists this clonotype with many counts. This chain links TRBV6-2 or TRBV6-3 with TRBJ2-5, with unresolved D. The CDR3 is 14 residues long. Germline values: CDR1 MNHEY, CDR2 SVGEGT. Trimming left V 2 bases short and J 5 bases short, with 12 bases between. CDR3 in DNA: TGTGCCAGCAGTTACCGCGATAGTAGGGAGACCCAGTACTTC. It translates to CASSYRDSRETQYF.